These 30 T cell receptor beta chains came from one sample sequenced in a study of Ad26.COV2.S vaccination and SARS-CoV-2 variants (dated by TCRdb to the early 2020s). The sample's treatment or condition label, decoded: approximately 18 received Ad26.COV2.S at low or high dose, single or two shots; 5 received placebo; per-sample allocation not given. Repertoires of vaccine and placebo recipients were sequenced from samples taken on day 63 after the first injection. The library was prepared using the immunoSEQ multiplex PCR assay. Entries here come from immuneACCESS through TCRdb and include only in-frame sequences with V and J called. Some clones fail to appear in such tables; in the studies checked, an unresolved V gene covers under half of the shortfall, and the cause of the remainder is unknown. Counted in this sample were hundreds of thousands of clones; around 92% of them appeared once. The top ten clonotypes cover approximately 1.7% of the sample.

This specimen was peripheral blood, taken in a trial of Ad26.COV2.S vaccine versus placebo. The receptors were sampled from a person aged 18-60 years who received the Ad26.COV2.S COVID-19 vaccine or a placebo.

Only one count was recorded for this clone. The chain recombines TRBV7-2 with TRBJ1-6; unclear D gene. Germline assignment: CDR1 SGHTA and CDR2 FQGNSA. The V and J ends lost 5 bases and 1 base respectively, with 3 bases between them. The CDR3 extends over 13 amino acids. CDR3 nucleotides: TGTGCCAGCAGCGTTTCCTATAATTCACCCCTCCACTTT. Its protein product is CASSVSYNSPLHF.

This chain joins TRBV3-1 (or the pseudogene TRBV3-2) and TRBJ2-3; 13 bases fit TRBD2. CDR1 and CDR2 (germline): LGHDT, YNNKEL (reference sequence). This CDR3 has 16 residues. V was pared by 1 base and J by 5 bases, with 3 bases of the junction left unmatched. CDR3 nucleotide sequence: TGTGCCAGCAGCCAAGTACTAGCGGGGGGGATAGATACGCAGTATTTT. Translated: CASSQVLAGGIDTQYF.

The chain recombines TRBV5-1 with TRBJ2-5; possibly TRBD1 for D (5 bases). Looked up from germline, CDR1 is SGHRS and CDR2 is YFSETQ. V dropped 5 bases and J dropped 1 base, with 12 bases sitting between them. The CDR3 has 14 residues. The CDR3 protein is CASSFGQGQETQYF. In DNA form, the CDR3 reads TGCGCCAGCAGTTTTGGGCAGGGCCAAGAGACCCAGTACTTC. Filled out from reference TRBV5-1 and TRBJ2-5, the complete variable domain reads KAGVTQTPRYLIKTRGQQVTLSCSPISGHRSVSWYQQTPGQGLQFLFEYFSETQRNKGNFPGRFSGRQFSNSRSEMNVSTLELGDSALYLCASSFGQGQETQYFGPGTRLLVL.

This sequence joins TRBV29-1 and TRBJ1-3, with D possibly matching TRBD1 (5 bases). This CDR3 region has 14 residues. CDR1 is SQVTM, CDR2 ANQGSEA, per germline. V lost 5 bases and J lost 4, with 15 bases in between. CDR3: CSVRRGGAGNTIYF. The CDR3 bases are TGCAGCGTTAGGCGTGGGGGTGCGGGAAACACCATATATTTT. Using reference TRBV29-1 and TRBJ1-3 for the parts outside the CDR3, the full variable domain is SAVISQKPSRDICQRGTSLTIQCQVDSQVTMMFWYRQQPGQSLTLIATANQGSEATYESGFVIDKFPISRPNLTFSTLTVSNMSPEDSSIYLCSVRRGGAGNTIYFGEGSWLTVV.

The chain combines TRBV6-7 with TRBJ2-7; TRBD2 matches at 8 bases. TRBV6-7 is an ORF; its function is uncertain. With 11 bases clipped from V and 7 bases from J, the junction kept 10 bases outside the gene matches. This CDR3 spans 12 amino acids. CDR3 DNA sequence: TGTGCCTCCTCGGGGGGGCTGAAGGAGCAGTACTTC. Translation gives CASSGGLKEQYF.

This sequence joins TRBV7-8 and TRBJ2-7; 10 nucleotides align to TRBD1. This CDR3 has 15 residues. Germline CDR1 is SGHVS and CDR2 is FQNEAQ. Trimming removed 3 bases from V and 7 bases from J; junction bases left unmatched: 9. DNA of the CDR3: TGTGCCAGCAGCTTGACCCGGGACAGGGGTCGGGAGCAGTACTTC. Protein: CASSLTRDRGREQYF.

This clone was seen once. This chain uses TRBV7-4 with TRBJ1-2; D unclear. This CDR3 is built from 8 residues. Trimming removed 5 bases from V and 11 bases from J, with 3 bases in between. Germline V CDR1 and CDR2: SGHVT, SQSDAQ. The CDR3 is CASSRYTF. The CDR3 DNA follows: TGTGCCAGCAGCCGTTACACCTTC.

The sample holds one count of this clone. The chain uses TRBV7-2 and TRBJ2-5; 7 nucleotides match TRBD1. The CDR3 runs 15 residues. Per the germline V gene, CDR1 is SGHTA and CDR2 is FQGNSA. The trim removed 1 base at V and 2 bases at J, leaving 4 bases unmatched. CDR3 amino acids: CASSLEGQRQETQYF. The CDR3 DNA follows: TGTGCCAGCAGCTTAGAGGGACAGAGACAAGAGACCCAGTACTTC. Full variable domain (remainder filled in from reference TRBV7-2 and TRBJ2-5): GAGVSQSPSNKVTEKGKDVELRCDPISGHTALYWYRQSLGQGLEFLIYFQGNSAPDKSGLPSDRFSAERTGGSVSTLTIQRTQQEDSAVYLCASSLEGQRQETQYFGPGTRLLVL.

This chain uses TRBV27 with TRBJ1-4; a possible D gene is TRBD1 (6 bases). Per the germline V gene, CDR1 is MNHEY and CDR2 is SMNVEV (reference sequence). Trimming shortened V by 5 bases and J by 8 bases, and 15 bases separated the two germline ends. The CDR3 runs 14 residues. CDR3 residues: CASSPTGVGEKLFF. For the CDR3, the DNA is TGTGCCAGCAGTCCGACAGGCGTTGGAGAAAAACTGTTTTTT.

V gene TRBV28 combines with J gene TRBJ2-7; TRBD2 matches at 7 bases. Germline assignment: CDR1 MDHEN and CDR2 SYDVKM. The V segment lost 7 bases and the J segment 6 bases; nucleotides outside the gene matches: 18. The CDR3 spans 16 residues. The CDR3 nucleotides are TGTGCCAGCACAGCTGGGGGAGGGGCCCCACCCATCGAGCAGTACTTC. It yields the protein CASTAGGGAPPIEQYF.

This sequence joins TRBV11-2 and TRBJ2-4; no definite D call. Trimming left V 0 bases short and J 8 bases short, with 11 bases between. The CDR3 has 14 residues. Germline V gene data show CDR1 as SGHAT and CDR2 as FQNNGV. The CDR3 coding sequence is TGTGCCAGCAGCTTAGATTACGACGAGGACATTCAGTACTTC. Translating gives CASSLDYDEDIQYF.

The chain uses TRBV7-2 and TRBJ1-2; 11 bases agree with TRBD1. The V gene end was trimmed by 1 base and the J gene end by 6 bases; junction bases not matched to a gene: 1. Germline V lookup: CDR1 SGHTA, CDR2 FQGNSA. The CDR3 sequence is 14 residues long. This CDR3 is CASSLGTGGNGYTF. The CDR3 nucleotides are TGTGCCAGCAGCTTAGGGACAGGGGGCAATGGCTACACCTTC. The full variable domain, rest sourced from reference TRBV7-2 and TRBJ1-2, is GAGVSQSPSNKVTEKGKDVELRCDPISGHTALYWYRQSLGQGLEFLIYFQGNSAPDKSGLPSDRFSAERTGGSVSTLTIQRTQQEDSAVYLCASSLGTGGNGYTFGSGTRLTVV.

The chain uses TRBV9 and TRBJ1-3; D perhaps matches TRBD1 (5 bases). This CDR3 comprises 15 residues. The V and J ends lost 0 bases and 1 base respectively, with 8 bases between them. Germline loops: CDR1 SGDLS, CDR2 YYNGEE. The CDR3 loop is CASSVVAGSGNTIYF. The CDR3, as DNA: TGTGCCAGCAGCGTAGTGGCAGGGTCTGGAAACACCATATATTTT.

The rearrangement uses TRBV27 and TRBJ2-1, with a weak D call TRBD2 (6 bases). Germline loops: CDR1 MNHEY, CDR2 SMNVEV (reference sequence). The V end lost 6 bases, the J end lost 3 bases, and 15 bases lay between the germline ends. The CDR3 is 15 amino acids. The CDR3 DNA sequence: TGTGCCAGCAGGCTCTCCGGGACTGACTACAATGAGCAGTTCTTC. Translating it yields CASRLSGTDYNEQFF.

This rearrangement joins TRBV5-1 to TRBJ2-2; TRBD2 aligns across 7 bases. The germline V gene encodes CDR1 SGHRS and CDR2 YFSETQ. The CDR3 has 14 residues. V shed 3 bases and J 5 bases; nucleotides not matched to a gene: 4. The CDR3 is CASSWTGGTGELFF. The CDR3 nucleotides are TGCGCCAGCAGCTGGACCGGGGGGACCGGGGAGCTGTTTTTT.

In its sample, this clone was seen a few times. This rearrangement joins TRBV28 to TRBJ2-7; 8 positions match TRBD1. J was trimmed by 4 bases and V by 7 bases; bases with no gene match: 9. The CDR3 is 14 residues long. Per the germline V gene, CDR1 is MDHEN and CDR2 is SYDVKM. DNA of the CDR3: TGTGCCAGCACTGTCCCGGGACAGGCATACGAGCAGTACTTC. This gives the protein CASTVPGQAYEQYF.

The rearrangement links TRBV6-2 or TRBV6-3 to TRBJ2-1, with D perhaps TRBD2 (7 bases). V was clipped by 6 bases and J by 4 bases, with 16 bases between them. The CDR3 runs 15 residues. From germline, CDR1 is MNHEY and CDR2 SVGEGT. The DNA of the CDR3 is TGTGCCAGCAGCCTGGGCGGGGGCGGTTACAATGAGCAGTTCTTC. It codes for CASSLGGGGYNEQFF.

This rearrangement joins TRBV5-6 to TRBJ1-1; 11 bases line up with TRBD1. The CDR3 covers 16 residues. In germline, CDR1 is SGHDT, CDR2 YYEEEE. V was clipped by 4 bases and J by 1 base; unmatched bases: 6. CDR3 sequence reads: CASSLDRGPWNTEAFF. The CDR3 nucleotides read TGTGCCAGCAGCCTGGACAGGGGGCCTTGGAACACTGAAGCTTTCTTT.

This chain joins TRBV27 and TRBJ1-1; weak D call: TRBD1 (6 bases). Germline CDR1 is MNHEY and CDR2 is SMNVEV (reference sequence). V was shortened by 3 bases and J by 5 bases, with 13 bases between the two germline ends. The CDR3 is 14 amino acids. Here the CDR3 DNA reads TGTGCCAGCAGTTTCGCGGGGGCTAGAACTGAAGCTTTCTTT. Its translation is CASSFAGARTEAFF.

The V call is TRBV28, the J call TRBJ1-3; D possibly corresponds to TRBD1 (5 bases). Trimming removed 6 bases at V and 6 bases at J, with 12 bases between. The CDR3 loop spans 13 amino acids. Looked up from germline, CDR1 is MDHEN and CDR2 is SYDVKM. The CDR3 sequence: CASSVGRQNTIYF. The CDR3 DNA reads TGTGCCAGCAGCGTGGGGCGGCAAAACACCATATATTTT.

V gene TRBV7-2 combines with J gene TRBJ1-6; possible D gene TRBD1, 6 bases. The V and J ends lost 0 bases and 6 bases respectively, with 12 bases between them. The CDR3 extends over 16 amino acids. Germline V gene data show CDR1 as SGHTA and CDR2 as FQGNSA. This chain's CDR3 is CASSLAAGEGNSPLHF. In DNA form, the CDR3 reads TGTGCCAGCAGCTTAGCAGCAGGGGAGGGTAATTCACCCCTCCACTTT.

This sequence joins TRBV4-1 and TRBJ1-4, with D possibly matching TRBD1 (5 bases). This CDR3 region has 15 residues. The V gene lost 3 bases and the J gene lost 4 bases, with 12 bases spanning the gap. CDR1 and CDR2 (germline): MGHRA, YSYEKL. CDR3 DNA sequence: TGCGCCAGCAGCCACGCCGGGACCGGTAATGAAAAACTGTTTTTT. Protein sequence: CASSHAGTGNEKLFF.

The chain has TRBV7-9 and TRBJ1-3, with D maybe TRBD1 (6 bases). V gave up 5 bases and J gave up 4 bases, with 21 bases separating them. This CDR3 region has 17 residues. Germline V gene lookup returns CDR1 SEHNR and CDR2 FQNEAQ (reference sequence). CDR3 nucleotides: TGTGCCAGCAGCGACGGACAGAGGGGGACTTTAGGAAACACCATATATTTT. This gives the protein CASSDGQRGTLGNTIYF.

The chain has TRBV5-1 and TRBJ1-2, with 9 positions matching TRBD1. CDR3 length: 19 residues. Trimming removed 4 bases from V and 0 bases from J; junction bases left unmatched: 16. The V gene's germline CDR1 is SGHRS and CDR2 YFSETQ. CDR3 sequence reads: CASSPYRGLVPPPNYGYTF. The DNA of the CDR3 is TGCGCCAGCAGCCCATACAGGGGGCTCGTACCCCCTCCTAACTATGGCTACACCTTC.

The chain joins TRBV28 to TRBJ1-6; weak D call: TRBD1 (5 bases). Deletions cut 4 bases from V and 0 bases from J, with 13 bases between. The CDR3 length is 17 residues. Germline lookup yields CDR1 MDHEN and CDR2 SYDVKM. CDR3 bases: TGTGCCAGCAGTTCCGGGCGGGGCAGCTCCTATAATTCACCCCTCCACTTT. Amino acid sequence: CASSSGRGSSYNSPLHF. Looking up the rest from reference TRBV28 and TRBJ1-6 gives the full variable domain: DVKVTQSSRYLVKRTGEKVFLECVQDMDHENMFWYRQDPGLGLRLIYFSYDVKMKEKGDIPEGYSVSREKKERFSLILESASTNQTSMYLCASSSGRGSSYNSPLHFGNGTRLTVT.

The chain combines TRBV19 with TRBJ1-3, with a tentative D call TRBD1 (6 bases). Trimming removed 3 bases at V and 2 bases at J, with 11 bases between. Germline lookup yields CDR1 LNHDA and CDR2 SQIVND (reference sequence). This CDR3 region has 15 residues. The CDR3 DNA follows: TGTGCCAGTAGTATTTTTTCAGGGGCTGGAAACACCATATATTTT. Its translation: CASSIFSGAGNTIYF.

This clone was recorded once. In the same sample, other DNA sequences code for this CDR3. The chain carries TRBV9 and TRBJ1-4; D is unresolved. There are 14 residues in the CDR3. Deletions cut 2 bases from V and 2 bases from J, with 7 bases between. Germline V lookup: CDR1 SGDLS, CDR2 YYNGEE. The CDR3 coding sequence is TGTGCCAGCAGCGTGGGAGGGACTAATGAAAAACTGTTTTTT. Translated: CASSVGGTNEKLFF.

This chain links TRBV6-2 or TRBV6-3 with TRBJ2-3, with D tentatively TRBD1 or TRBD2 (5 bases each). There are 15 residues in the CDR3. Germline lookup yields CDR1 MNHEY and CDR2 SVGEGT. Trimming pared 5 bases from V and 2 bases from J, leaving 14 bases between. The CDR3 DNA follows: TGTGCCAGCAGTCGCCCCGGGACCTTCACAGATACGCAGTATTTT. Its protein is CASSRPGTFTDTQYF.

The chain recombines TRBV27 with TRBJ2-1, with TRBD1 matching over 7 bases. Germline loops: CDR1 MNHEY, CDR2 SMNVEV (reference sequence). V shed 5 bases, J shed 11 bases, and the junction held 21 bases outside the gene matches. The CDR3 length is 17 residues. CDR3 in amino acids: CASSKTSDRFPPMKQFF. CDR3 in DNA: TGTGCCAGCAGTAAAACCTCGGACAGGTTCCCTCCAATGAAGCAGTTCTTC.

V and J are TRBV7-2 and TRBJ2-3; the match to TRBD1 covers 10 bases. The trim removed 6 bases at V and 0 bases at J, leaving 9 bases unmatched. This CDR3 has 17 residues. The germline CDR1 and CDR2 sequences are SGHTA and FQGNSA. CDR3 sequence: CASRSQPTGGSTDTQYF. Here the CDR3 DNA reads TGTGCCAGCAGGTCCCAACCGACAGGGGGCAGCACAGATACGCAGTATTTT.